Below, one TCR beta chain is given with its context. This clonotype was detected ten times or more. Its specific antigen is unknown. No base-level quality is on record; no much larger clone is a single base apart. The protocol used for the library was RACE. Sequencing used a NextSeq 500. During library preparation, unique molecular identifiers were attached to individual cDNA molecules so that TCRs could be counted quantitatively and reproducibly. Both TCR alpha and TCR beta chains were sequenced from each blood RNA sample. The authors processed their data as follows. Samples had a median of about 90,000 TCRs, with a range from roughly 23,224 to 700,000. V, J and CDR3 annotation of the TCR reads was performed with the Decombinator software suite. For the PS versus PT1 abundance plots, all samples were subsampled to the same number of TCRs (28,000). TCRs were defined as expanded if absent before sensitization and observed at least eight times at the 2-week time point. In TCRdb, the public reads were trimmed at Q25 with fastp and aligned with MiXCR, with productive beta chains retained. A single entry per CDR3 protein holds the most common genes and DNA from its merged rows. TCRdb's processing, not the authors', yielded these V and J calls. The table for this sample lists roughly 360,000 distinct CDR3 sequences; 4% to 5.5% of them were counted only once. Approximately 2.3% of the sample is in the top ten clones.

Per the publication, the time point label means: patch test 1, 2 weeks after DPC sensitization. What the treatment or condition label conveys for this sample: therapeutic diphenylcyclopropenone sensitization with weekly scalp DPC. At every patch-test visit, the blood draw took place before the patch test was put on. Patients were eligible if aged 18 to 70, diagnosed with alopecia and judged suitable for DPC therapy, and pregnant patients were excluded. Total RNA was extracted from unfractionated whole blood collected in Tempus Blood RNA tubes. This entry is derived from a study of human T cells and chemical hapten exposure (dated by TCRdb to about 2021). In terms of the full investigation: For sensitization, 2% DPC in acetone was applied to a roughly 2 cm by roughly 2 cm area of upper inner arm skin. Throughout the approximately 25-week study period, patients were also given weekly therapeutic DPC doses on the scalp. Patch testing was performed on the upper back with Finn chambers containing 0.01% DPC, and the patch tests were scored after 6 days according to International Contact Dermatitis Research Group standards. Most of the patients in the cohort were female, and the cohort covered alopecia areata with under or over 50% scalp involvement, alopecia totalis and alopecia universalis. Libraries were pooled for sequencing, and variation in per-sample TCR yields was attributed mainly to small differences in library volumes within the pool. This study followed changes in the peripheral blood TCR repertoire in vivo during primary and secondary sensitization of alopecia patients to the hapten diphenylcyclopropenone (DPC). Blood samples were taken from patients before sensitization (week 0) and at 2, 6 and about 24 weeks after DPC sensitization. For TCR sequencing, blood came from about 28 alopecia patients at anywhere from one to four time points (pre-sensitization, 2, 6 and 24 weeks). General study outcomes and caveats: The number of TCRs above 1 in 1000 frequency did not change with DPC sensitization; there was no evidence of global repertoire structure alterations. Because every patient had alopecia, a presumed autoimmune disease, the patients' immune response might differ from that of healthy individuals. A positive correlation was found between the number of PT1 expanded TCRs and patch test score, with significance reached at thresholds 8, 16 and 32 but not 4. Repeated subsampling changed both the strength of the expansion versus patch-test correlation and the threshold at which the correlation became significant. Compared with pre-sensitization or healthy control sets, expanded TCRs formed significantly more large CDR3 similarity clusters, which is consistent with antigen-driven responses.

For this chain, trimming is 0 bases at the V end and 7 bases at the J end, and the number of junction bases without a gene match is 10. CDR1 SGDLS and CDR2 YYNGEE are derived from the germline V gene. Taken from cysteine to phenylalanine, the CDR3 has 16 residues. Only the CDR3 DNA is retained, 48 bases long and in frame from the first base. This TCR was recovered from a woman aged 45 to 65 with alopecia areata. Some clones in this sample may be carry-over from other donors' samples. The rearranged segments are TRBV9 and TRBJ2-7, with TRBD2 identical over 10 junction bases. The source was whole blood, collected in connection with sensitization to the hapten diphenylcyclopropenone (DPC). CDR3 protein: CASSVVSSGSSEEQYF. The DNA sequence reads TGTGCCAGCAGCGTAGTTTCTAGCGGGAGTTCGGAGGAGCAGTACTTC.